The 8 T cell receptor beta chains in this list originate from one sample, sequenced in a study of blood T cell repertoires in COVID-19. Sequencing was performed with immunoSEQ multiplex PCR; in TCRdb, only in-frame clones are kept and a portion is missing. The table has roughly 50,000 clones, more than 75% seen once; the top ten hold 2% to 2.5%. Sequencing was carried out using peripheral blood. These receptors all come from an older woman with acute or convalescent COVID-19.

This rearrangement joins TRBV7-8 to TRBJ1-1; 8 bases match TRBD1. This CDR3 contains 16 residues. Trimming at V came to 1 base and at J to 4 bases, leaving 8 bases not matched to a gene. Germline V gene lookup returns CDR1 SGHVS and CDR2 FQNEAQ. CDR3 coding DNA: TGTGCCAGCAGCTTAGGAGACAGGGGAAGAAGCACTGAAGCTTTCTTT. This translates into CASSLGDRGRSTEAFF.

J is TRBJ2-1 and V is TRBV19, with 13 bases that match TRBD2. V was pared by 4 bases and J by 12 bases, with 12 bases of the junction left unmatched. Germline CDR1 is LNHDA and CDR2 is SQIVND (reference sequence). The CDR3 covers 16 residues. This CDR3 is CASSSGTSGTLRVQFF. As DNA, the CDR3 is TGTGCCAGTAGTAGCGGGACTAGCGGGACGTTGCGGGTGCAGTTCTTC. Full variable domain (rest looked up from reference TRBV19 and TRBJ2-1): DGGITQSPKYLFRKEGQNVTLSCEQNLNHDAMYWYRQDPGQGLRLIYYSQIVNDFQKGDIAEGYSVSREKKESFPLTVTSAQKNPTAFYLCASSSGTSGTLRVQFFGPGTRLTVL.

This clone was detected once. V gene TRBV4-1 combines with J gene TRBJ1-6; D is undetermined. Germline V CDR1 and CDR2: MGHRA, YSYEKL. This CDR3 is built from 16 residues. Trimming removed 2 bases at V and 7 bases at J, with 15 bases between. CDR3 bases: TGCGCCAGCAGCCAACTGAGTGTGGTTTCAAATTCACCCCTCCACTTT. It yields the protein CASSQLSVVSNSPLHF.

The rearrangement joins TRBV6-1 to TRBJ2-1; TRBD2 matches 7 bases. Per germline, CDR1 MNHNS and CDR2 SASEGT. The V gene end was trimmed by 0 bases and the J gene end by 1 base; junction bases not matched to a gene: 0. The length of the CDR3 is 15 residues. CDR3 in amino acids: CASSEAGGSYNEQFF. CDR3 DNA: TGTGCCAGCAGTGAAGCGGGGGGGTCCTACAATGAGCAGTTCTTC.

J is TRBJ2-7 and V is TRBV7-3, with 10 positions matching TRBD1. Germline CDR1 reads SGHTA; CDR2 reads FQGTGA. This CDR3 has 13 residues. Trimming removed 4 bases from V and 3 bases from J; junction bases left unmatched: 0. The CDR3 nucleotides read TGTGCCAGCAGCTGGGACAGGGGCTACGAGCAGTACTTC. This sequence encodes CASSWDRGYEQYF. The full variable domain, rest sourced from reference TRBV7-3 and TRBJ2-7, is GAGVSQTPSNKVTEKGKYVELRCDPISGHTALYWYRQSLGQGPEFLIYFQGTGAADDSGLPNDRFFAVRPEGSVSTLKIQRTERGDSAVYLCASSWDRGYEQYFGPGTRLTVT.

The chain uses TRBV28 and TRBJ1-1, with D possibly matching TRBD1 (5 bases). The CDR3 is 14 residues long. V lost 6 bases and J lost 5, with 16 bases in between. Germline V lookup: CDR1 MDHEN, CDR2 SYDVKM. CDR3 bases: TGTGCCAGCAGATTTCTGGGGGGTTTTACTGAAGCTTTCTTT. This sequence encodes CASRFLGGFTEAFF.

CDR3 loop: CASSLGQGATQPQHF. The CDR3 DNA reads TGTGCCAGCTCGCTCGGACAGGGGGCAACTCAGCCCCAGCATTTT. This chain uses TRBV18 with TRBJ1-5, with 11 nucleotides matching TRBD1. The CDR3 extends over 15 amino acids. V shed 6 bases and J 6 bases; nucleotides not matched to a gene: 7. Germline V lookup: CDR1 KGHSH, CDR2 LQKENI.

V usage is TRBV5-1 and J usage is TRBJ1-5; D perhaps matches TRBD1 (5 bases). Trimming cost V 2 bases and J 4 bases, with 7 bases left between them. Germline V gene lookup returns CDR1 SGHRS and CDR2 YFSETQ. CDR3 size: 13 residues. CDR3 amino acids: CASSLGVNQPQHF. CDR3 nucleotides: TGCGCCAGCAGCTTAGGGGTTAATCAGCCCCAGCATTTT.